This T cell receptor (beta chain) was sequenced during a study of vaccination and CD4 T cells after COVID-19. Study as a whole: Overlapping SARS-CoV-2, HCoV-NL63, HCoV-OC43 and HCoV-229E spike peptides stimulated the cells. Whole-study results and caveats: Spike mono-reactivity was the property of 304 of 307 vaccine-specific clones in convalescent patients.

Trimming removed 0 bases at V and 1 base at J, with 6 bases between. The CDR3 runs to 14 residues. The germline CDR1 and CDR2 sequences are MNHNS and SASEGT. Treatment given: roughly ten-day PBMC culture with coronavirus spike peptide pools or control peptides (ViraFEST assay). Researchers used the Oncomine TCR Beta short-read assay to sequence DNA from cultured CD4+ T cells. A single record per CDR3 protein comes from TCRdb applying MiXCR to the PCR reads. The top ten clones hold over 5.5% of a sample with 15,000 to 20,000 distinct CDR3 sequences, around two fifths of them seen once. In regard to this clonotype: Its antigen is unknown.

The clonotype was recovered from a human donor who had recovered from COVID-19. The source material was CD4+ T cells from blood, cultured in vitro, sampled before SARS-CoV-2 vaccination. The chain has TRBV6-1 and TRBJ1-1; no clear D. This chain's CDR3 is CASSEARRNTEAFF. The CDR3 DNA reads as TGTGCCAGCAGTGAAGCCCGGAGGAACACTGAAGCTTTCTTT.